This TCR beta chain was obtained from a study of CD8+ T cells in alopecia areata. RNA was isolated and reverse transcribed to cDNA, the sequencing template. TCRdb keeps only in-frame clones here, not all; method: immunoSEQ multiplex PCR. The table records roughly 200,000 clones, approximately 40% of them present only once. Indicated treatment: oral pan-JAK inhibitor, 5-10 mg twice daily. Starting from PBMCs, sorting isolated CD4+ and CD8+ T cells. The sequencing used CD4+ T cells sorted from blood, collected at roughly week 36, from a patient treated with tofacitinib. The TCR comes from a human donor with alopecia areata.

The CDR3 loop reads CASSPQGPGGTDTQYF. The CDR3 DNA is TGCGCCAGCAGCCCCCAGGGTCCCGGGGGCACAGATACGCAGTATTTT. V gene TRBV5-1 combines with J gene TRBJ2-3; D is possibly TRBD1 or TRBD2 (5 bases each). CDR1 SGHRS and CDR2 YFSETQ come from the germline V gene. This CDR3 spans 16 amino acids. V was cut by 4 bases and J by 1 base, with 16 bases left in between.